Reported below is one T cell receptor beta chain. These data originate in a study of T cell responses to AZD1222 COVID-19 vaccine. Here immunoSEQ multiplex PCR was the method, and the copy in TCRdb shows in-frame clones only, minus some. Of approximately 150,000 clones listed, more than 85% are singletons. The starting material was peripheral blood, obtained on day 0 of AZD1222 vaccination. The sequence was obtained from an adult in good health.

The CDR3 nucleotides read TGTGCCAGCAGCCCCCGGACTAGCTCATACGAGCAGTACTTC. Translation: CASSPRTSSYEQYF. The chain is built from TRBV11-2 and TRBJ2-7; 8 nucleotides line up with TRBD2. The CDR3 runs to 14 residues. Germline trimming cut 5 bases from V and 4 bases from J; bases unmatched to any gene: 7. CDR1 is SGHAT and CDR2 is FQNNGV in the germline V gene.